This TCR beta chain derives from a study of beta chain features in type 1 diabetes. Study-wide context: Cell yields, gender and age were comparable in patients and healthy donors. Examination spanned around 110 million sorted cells from all samples. General observations from the study: VDJ junctions sequenced from type 1 diabetes patients showed fewer insertions and more deletions.

The CDR3 contains 12 residues. This clone was seen repeatedly, ten times or more. Its target is not known. An end of the junction differs from the germline gene, which may be a read error. Only one heparinised blood draw was taken per donor, and its volume averaged roughly 0.12 L. Investigators reverse transcribed all isolated RNA, so they sequenced expressed TCRB transcripts. Produced via immunoSEQ multiplex PCR; TCRdb's table is partial and in-frame only. Altogether roughly 500,000 clones are present, more than 9.5% being singletons, with the ten largest covering approximately 0.045%. The receptor was isolated from a woman aged 18 to 35 in good health. The chain has TRBV23-1 and TRBJ2-3; no clear D. TRBV23-1 is reported as an ORF; its role is uncertain. The sample consisted of naive CD4+ T cells from blood. Here the CDR3 reads CASSQSSEYAVF. DNA for the CDR3: TGCGCCAGCAGTCAATCAAGCGAATACGCAGTATTT.